The clone carrying this T cell receptor beta chain was seen a few times. The sample belongs to a study of CD8+ T cells in alopecia areata. TCR sequencing used cDNA made by reverse transcription of extracted RNA. The table came from immunoSEQ multiplex PCR; TCRdb's copy has only in-frame clones and leaves some out. This sample yields roughly 40,000 clones, of which 65% are seen a single time; under 25% belongs to the top ten. CDR1 and CDR2 from the germline V gene are SNHLY and FYNNEI. The V gene lost 2 bases and the J gene lost 2 bases, with 11 bases spanning the gap. The CDR3 runs 15 residues. Treatment reported: oral pan-JAK inhibitor, 5-10 mg twice daily.

The chain links TRBV2 to TRBJ2-3; tentatively, D is TRBD2 (6 bases). Here the sequenced sample was CD8+ T cells sorted from blood, taken at week 4, from a patient treated with tofacitinib. The receptor was derived from a human donor with alopecia areata. The DNA for the CDR3 is TGTGCCAGCAGTGAACGACTAGTACCCACAGATACGCAGTATTTT. This encodes CASSERLVPTDTQYF.